Listed here are 19 T cell receptor beta chains from one sample, sequenced in a study of response to subunit inactivated influenza vaccine. TCRdb re-called the RT-PCR reads with MiXCR, one entry per CDR3 protein. The table lists about 540,000 distinct CDR3 sequences, roughly 25% of them singletons. This sample was shared with a second study, whose subject was T cells expressing NK-cell markers. That report notes: TCR beta libraries carry UMIs added by 5'RACE template switching.

The material sequenced was CD4+ T cells sorted from PBMCs, taken 11 to 12 days after vaccination. The receptors derive from a man in his fifties or sixties who received an inactivated influenza vaccine.

This rearrangement joins TRBV20-1 to TRBJ2-7; possibly TRBD1 or TRBD2 for D (5 bases each). The CDR3 sequence is 15 residues long. V shed 3 bases and J shed 0 bases, with 15 bases lying between them. Germline CDR1 reads DFQATT; CDR2 reads SNEGSKA (reference sequence). CDR3 nucleotides: TGCAGTGCTAGGTTAGCGACAGCTCCCTCCTACGAGCAGTACTTC. As protein: CSARLATAPSYEQYF.

This chain uses TRBV12-3 or TRBV12-4 with TRBJ2-7; possible D gene TRBD1, 6 bases. Trimming cost V 1 base and J 7 bases, with 17 bases left between them. There are 15 residues in the CDR3. Here the CDR3 reads CASSLGVGALREQYF. The CDR3, as DNA: TGTGCCAGCAGTTTAGGGGTGGGGGCCCTTCGGGAGCAGTACTTC.

This clonotype was detected a few times. The chain carries TRBV7-9 and TRBJ1-4; D might be TRBD1 (6 bases). The CDR3 extends over 16 amino acids. V lost 4 bases and J 2 bases, leaving 14 bases between the germline ends. Germline CDR1 SEHNR, CDR2 FQNEAQ (reference sequence). CDR3 region: CASSSQGGRTNEKLFF. DNA for the CDR3: TGTGCCAGCAGCTCACAGGGAGGAAGGACTAATGAAAAACTGTTTTTT.

This clonotype was observed a few times. The chain joins TRBV24-1 to TRBJ2-3; 7 bases agree with TRBD2. The V segment lost 4 bases and the J segment 10 bases; nucleotides outside the gene matches: 4. CDR1 and CDR2 from the germline V gene are KGHDR and SFDVKD. This CDR3 region has 12 residues. CDR3 nucleotide sequence: TGTGCCACCAGTGAATTAGCGGGCGCGCAGTATTTT. It translates to CATSELAGAQYF.

CDR3 DNA: TGCGCCAGCAGTTCGGTGGGAGGGAGAAACAATGAGCAGTTCTTC. Protein: CASSSVGGRNNEQFF. The chain links TRBV5-1 to TRBJ2-1; 7 bases agree with TRBD2. Per the germline V gene, CDR1 is SGHRS and CDR2 is YFSETQ. This CDR3 is built from 15 residues. The V gene end was trimmed by 5 bases and the J gene end by 5 bases; junction bases not matched to a gene: 10.

This sequence joins TRBV7-2 and TRBJ1-2, with a possible D match to TRBD1 (5 bases). Germline loops: CDR1 SGHTA, CDR2 FQGNSA. The germline V and J ends were trimmed by 6 bases and 2 bases, with 13 bases remaining between them. The CDR3 covers 14 residues. This chain's CDR3 is CASSGTFNNYGYTF. CDR3 coding DNA: TGTGCCAGCAGTGGGACTTTTAACAACTATGGCTACACCTTC.

This clonotype has a handful of counts. The chain combines TRBV4-3 with TRBJ2-3; D unresolved. V lost 1 base to trimming and J lost 0 bases, with 20 bases between them. The germline V gene has CDR1 LGHNA and CDR2 YSLEER. This CDR3 is built from 19 residues. The CDR3 protein is CASSQGVPSGEPSTDTQYF. CDR3 nucleotides: TGCGCCAGCAGCCAAGGTGTCCCCTCTGGCGAACCTAGCACAGATACGCAGTATTTT.

The chain combines TRBV6-2 or TRBV6-3 with TRBJ2-2; TRBD2 aligns across 12 bases. Per germline, CDR1 MNHEY and CDR2 SVGEGT. V gave up 6 bases and J gave up 11 bases; unmatched junction bases: 22. The CDR3 consists of 19 residues. This CDR3 is CASSYATGTGPTSGSELFF. The CDR3 nucleotides are TGTGCCAGCAGCTACGCTACCGGGACTGGCCCGACTAGCGGGAGTGAGCTGTTTTTT.

The chain is built from TRBV20-1 and TRBJ2-5, with TRBD1 matching 9 bases. Germline trimming cut 4 bases from V and 4 bases from J; bases unmatched to any gene: 13. Germline loops: CDR1 DFQATT, CDR2 SNEGSKA (reference sequence). The CDR3 totals 16 residues. The CDR3 nucleotides read TGCAGTGCTACGGGACAGGGTGGGGACACAAGAGAGACCCAGTACTTC. Amino acid sequence: CSATGQGGDTRETQYF.

This clonotype appeared a few times. This chain joins TRBV6-5 and TRBJ2-5; weak D call: TRBD1 (6 bases). The CDR3 loop spans 15 amino acids. Trimming cost V 4 bases and J 2 bases, with 14 bases left between them. Germline V gene lookup returns CDR1 MNHEY and CDR2 SVGAGI. The chain's CDR3 is CASSFSGTTQETQYF. In DNA, the CDR3 is TGTGCCAGCAGTTTCTCGGGGACAACACAAGAGACCCAGTACTTC.

J is TRBJ2-3 and V is TRBV9; D is unclear. V was cut by 0 bases and J by 5 bases, with 13 bases left in between. CDR3 length equals 15 residues. Germline V gene data show CDR1 as SGDLS and CDR2 as YYNGEE. CDR3 sequence (DNA): TGTGCCAGCAGCGTAGATGTCGGGCCGGGAGATACGCAGTATTTT. Its protein is CASSVDVGPGDTQYF.

This chain joins TRBV12-3 or TRBV12-4 and TRBJ2-3, with 8 bases fitting TRBD1. After removal of 5 bases from V and 1 base from J, the junction contained 8 bases not matched to a gene. The CDR3 is 16 amino acids. This chain's CDR3 is CASSLGQGIGTDTQYF. As DNA, the CDR3 is TGTGCCAGCAGTCTAGGACAGGGAATTGGCACAGATACGCAGTATTTT.

This chain joins TRBV5-1 and TRBJ1-3; D gene ambiguous. Germline V gives CDR1 SGHRS, CDR2 YFSETQ. The ends were cut back, 0 bases at V and 0 bases at J, with 10 bases in the middle. The CDR3 covers 16 residues. CDR3 DNA: TGCGCCAGCAGCTTGGCCCTGGGGAGCTCTGGAAACACCATATATTTT. It encodes CASSLALGSSGNTIYF. The full variable domain, rest sourced from reference TRBV5-1 and TRBJ1-3, is KAGVTQTPRYLIKTRGQQVTLSCSPISGHRSVSWYQQTPGQGLQFLFEYFSETQRNKGNFPGRFSGRQFSNSRSEMNVSTLELGDSALYLCASSLALGSSGNTIYFGEGSWLTVV.

The chain carries TRBV10-3 and TRBJ2-1, with 9 positions matching TRBD2. With V trimmed by 2 bases and J by 9 bases, 11 bases remained unmatched. CDR3 size: 16 residues. Germline V CDR1 and CDR2: ENHRY, SYGVKD. CDR3 coding DNA: TGTGCCATCAGTGAGCCACCCGGACTAGCGCGGGGTGAGCAGTTCTTC. It codes for CAISEPPGLARGEQFF.

This clonotype has a handful of counts. The chain employs TRBV25-1 and TRBJ2-1, with 10 positions matching TRBD2. The CDR3 has 16 residues. The germline CDR1 and CDR2 sequences are MGHDK and SYGVNS. V shed 3 bases, J shed 3 bases, and the junction held 5 bases outside the gene matches. The CDR3 DNA reads TGTGCCAGCAGTGACCCCAGACTAGCGGGCTACAATGAGCAGTTCTTC. Its translation: CASSDPRLAGYNEQFF. Drawing the rest from reference TRBV25-1 and TRBJ2-1, the complete variable domain is EADIYQTPRYLVIGTGKKITLECSQTMGHDKMYWYQQDPGMELHLIHYSYGVNSTEKGDLSSESTVSRIRTEHFPLTLESARPSHTSQYLCASSDPRLAGYNEQFFGPGTRLTVL.

This clonotype has only a few counts. The chain couples TRBV12-3 or TRBV12-4 to TRBJ2-1; 7 bases fit TRBD2. The trim removed 3 bases at V and 4 bases at J, leaving 6 bases unmatched. The CDR3 totals 15 residues. This CDR3 is CASSFSSGPYNEQFF. DNA for the CDR3: TGTGCCAGCAGTTTCTCTAGCGGCCCATACAATGAGCAGTTCTTC.

V gene TRBV12-3 or TRBV12-4 combines with J gene TRBJ1-1; no reliable D call. The V end lost 6 bases, the J end lost 0 bases, and 11 bases lay between the germline ends. This CDR3 is 14 amino acids long. CDR3 residues: CASRSGRLNTEAFF. CDR3 nucleotides: TGTGCCAGCAGATCCGGCCGGTTGAACACTGAAGCTTTCTTT.

The chain carries TRBV6-5 and TRBJ1-1; D is uncertain. The CDR3 covers 14 residues. Trimming left V 0 bases short and J 7 bases short, with 12 bases between. Germline CDR1 is MNHEY and CDR2 is SVGAGI. The CDR3 DNA sequence: TGTGCCAGCAGTTACTCGTTTAGGGCCGTTGAAGCTTTCTTT. This sequence encodes CASSYSFRAVEAFF.

This chain links TRBV20-1 with TRBJ2-5; D tentatively reads TRBD1 or TRBD2 (5 bases each). The CDR3 has 14 amino acids. From germline, CDR1 is DFQATT and CDR2 SNEGSKA (reference sequence). Between the trimmed V and J ends, which lost 5 bases and 6 bases, there was a span of 19 bases. The CDR3 DNA is TGCAGTGCTCGTACCCTAAGGGGAGAGAAGACCCAGTACTTC. Its translation is CSARTLRGEKTQYF.